This passage covers 22 T cell receptor beta chains from one sample sequenced in a study of blood T cell repertoires in COVID-19. TCRdb keeps only in-frame clones here, not all; method: immunoSEQ multiplex PCR. Of about 120,000 clones in the sample, 78% were seen once. The sample taken for sequencing was peripheral blood. Receptors originate from a man aged 70-80 years with acute or convalescent COVID-19.

The chain employs TRBV12-5 and TRBJ1-1; 10 bases line up with TRBD1. V dropped 5 bases and J dropped 4; count of bases not matched to a gene: 4. This CDR3 is built from 14 residues. CDR1 and CDR2 from the germline V gene are LGHNT and FRNRAP. The CDR3 nucleotides are TGTGCTAGTGGTCCGGGACAGGGGAGCACTGAAGCTTTCTTT. Encoded protein: CASGPGQGSTEAFF.

The V call is TRBV10-1, the J call TRBJ2-1, with 7 bases fitting TRBD2. V gave up 6 bases and J gave up 12 bases; unmatched junction bases: 11. This CDR3 is built from 13 residues. Germline CDR1 is WNHNN and CDR2 is SYGVQD (reference sequence). CDR3 nucleotide sequence: TGCGCCAGCAGCCTTACTAGCGACTCTCTGCAGTTCTTC. As protein: CASSLTSDSLQFF.

The chain joins TRBV21-1 to TRBJ2-7; the table's D call of TRBD1 was not tested on the DNA. TRBV21-1 has pseudogene status. The CDR3 is 12 residues long. The CDR3, as DNA: TGTGCCAGCAGCAAAGTCAGGGGGGTTCAGTACTTC. It is translated as CASSKVRGVQYF.

The chain has TRBV13 and TRBJ1-3; D is possibly TRBD1 (6 bases). From germline, CDR1 is PRHDT and CDR2 FYEKMQ (reference sequence). V was cut by 5 bases and J by 0 bases, with 11 bases left in between. The CDR3 totals 15 residues. This chain's CDR3 is CASSKTGISGNTIYF. In nucleotides, the CDR3 is TGTGCCAGCAGCAAAACAGGGATCTCTGGAAACACCATATATTTT.

The V call is TRBV7-9, the J call TRBJ2-3, with D maybe TRBD2 (5 bases). Germline CDR1 and CDR2: SEHNR and FQNEAQ (reference sequence). With 4 bases removed from V and 5 bases from J, the gap between germline ends came to 16 bases. The CDR3 length is 15 residues. Written as DNA, the CDR3 is TGTGCCAGCAGCTGGAGGAGAGACCACGGAGATACGCAGTATTTT. As protein: CASSWRRDHGDTQYF.

The V and J genes are TRBV6-5 and TRBJ2-2; TRBD1 matches 10 bases. The trim removed 5 bases at V and 5 bases at J, leaving 2 bases unmatched. Germline CDR1 and CDR2: MNHEY and SVGAGI. CDR3 size: 14 residues. CDR3 nucleotide sequence: TGTGCCAGCAGTAGACAGGGGGCAACCGGGGAGCTGTTTTTT. It encodes CASSRQGATGELFF.

The V gene is TRBV12-3 or TRBV12-4, the J gene TRBJ1-1; TRBD1 aligns across 8 bases. The CDR3 is made up of 13 amino acids. V shed 7 bases and J 4 bases; nucleotides not matched to a gene: 5. The CDR3, as DNA: TGTGCCAGCATCAAACAGGGGGGCACTGAAGCTTTCTTT. This translates into CASIKQGGTEAFF.

The gene calls are TRBV30 and TRBJ2-5; tentative D call: TRBD1 (6 bases). The CDR3 spans 14 residues. The germline V gene has CDR1 GTSNPN and CDR2 SVGIG (reference sequence). Deletions cut 0 bases from V and 4 bases from J, with 12 bases between. In DNA form, the CDR3 reads TGTGCCTGGAGTGTACTTGGGGGCCCAGAGACCCAGTACTTC. This sequence encodes CAWSVLGGPETQYF.

Remarks on this clone: The sample has other DNA sequences that encode this CDR3 too. The V call is TRBV7-9, the J call TRBJ1-3; D call uncertain. With 3 bases removed from V and 0 bases from J, the gap between germline ends came to 12 bases. The CDR3 has 16 residues. CDR1 and CDR2 (germline): SEHNR, FQNEAQ (reference sequence). CDR3 protein: CASSFYSLSSGNTIYF. CDR3 DNA sequence: TGTGCCAGCAGCTTTTACAGCCTCTCCTCTGGAAACACCATATATTTT.

The rearrangement joins TRBV7-6 to TRBJ1-6; maybe TRBD1 (6 bases). The ends were cut back, 5 bases at V and 5 bases at J, with 13 bases in the middle. CDR1 and CDR2 from the germline V gene are SGHVS and FNYEAQ. This CDR3 has 15 residues. This CDR3 is CASSLNQGNNSPLHF. For the CDR3, the DNA is TGTGCCAGCAGCCTCAACCAGGGGAATAATTCACCCCTCCACTTT.

The V call is TRBV4-3, the J call TRBJ2-3; maybe TRBD1 (6 bases). V dropped 3 bases and J dropped 9 bases, with 19 bases sitting between them. The CDR3 spans 15 residues. From germline, CDR1 is LGHNA and CDR2 YSLEER. CDR3: CASSQGRAQGDTQYF. CDR3 DNA sequence: TGCGCCAGCAGCCAGGGTCGAGCACAGGGCGACACGCAGTATTTT.

This chain uses TRBV6-2 or TRBV6-3 with TRBJ2-3; 8 bases map to TRBD2. The V segment lost 5 bases and the J segment 0 bases; nucleotides outside the gene matches: 4. CDR3 length: 15 residues. CDR1 is MNHEY and CDR2 is SVGEGT in the germline V gene. In DNA form, the CDR3 reads TGTGCCAGCAGTCAGCGGGGGATCAGCACAGATACGCAGTATTTT. Its protein product is CASSQRGISTDTQYF.

This clone was counted only a few times. J is TRBJ1-6 and V is TRBV27; D is unresolved. CDR1 is MNHEY and CDR2 is SMNVEV in the germline V gene (reference sequence). The CDR3 is 14 residues long. V was clipped by 3 bases and J by 9 bases, with 12 bases between them. CDR3 protein: CASSFDRGSSPLHF. Here the CDR3 DNA reads TGTGCCAGCAGTTTTGACCGAGGCAGTTCACCCCTCCACTTT.

The genes are TRBV24-1 and TRBJ1-4, with TRBD1 identical over 8 bases. J gave up 5 bases and V 8 bases, and 3 bases lay outside the gene matches. CDR3 size: 13 residues. From germline, CDR1 is KGHDR and CDR2 SFDVKD. In DNA, the CDR3 is TGTGCCACCAAGACAGGGGCAAATGAAAAACTGTTTTTT. Protein product: CATKTGANEKLFF.

V is TRBV29-1 and J is TRBJ1-1; D gene ambiguous. The V end lost 4 bases, the J end lost 1 base, and 7 bases lay between the germline ends. Germline CDR1 and CDR2: SQVTM and ANQGSEA. The length of the CDR3 is 12 residues. The DNA for the CDR3 is TGCAGCGTTGGAGGGCAGAACACTGAAGCTTTCTTT. Amino acid sequence: CSVGGQNTEAFF.

This sequence joins TRBV19 and TRBJ1-4; TRBD1 matches at 9 bases. Germline assignment: CDR1 LNHDA and CDR2 SQIVND (reference sequence). With V trimmed by 7 bases and J by 5 bases, 8 bases remained unmatched. The CDR3 length is 15 residues. In DNA form, the CDR3 reads TGTGCCAGTACTTATATGGGACAGGGAAATGAAAAACTGTTTTTT. Its translation: CASTYMGQGNEKLFF.

This clone came up a few times. The rearrangement uses TRBV4-3 and TRBJ1-6; TRBD1 aligns across 9 bases. After removal of 1 base from V and 5 bases from J, the junction contained 9 bases not matched to a gene. Germline values: CDR1 LGHNA, CDR2 YSLEER. The CDR3 has 18 residues. DNA for the CDR3: TGCGCCAGCAGCCAAGTTTACCCGGACAGGGGTAATAATTCACCCCTCCACTTT. Translation gives CASSQVYPDRGNNSPLHF.

The chain joins TRBV19 to TRBJ1-2, with a possible D match to TRBD1 (6 bases). Germline assignment: CDR1 LNHDA and CDR2 SQIVND (reference sequence). This CDR3 is 13 amino acids long. V lost 6 bases and J 6 bases, leaving 14 bases between the germline ends. The CDR3 loop is CASRNRDNNGYTF. The CDR3 DNA sequence: TGTGCCAGTAGGAACCGGGACAATAATGGCTACACCTTC. Full variable domain (outside the CDR3, taken from reference TRBV19 and TRBJ1-2): DGGITQSPKYLFRKEGQNVTLSCEQNLNHDAMYWYRQDPGQGLRLIYYSQIVNDFQKGDIAEGYSVSREKKESFPLTVTSAQKNPTAFYLCASRNRDNNGYTFGSGTRLTVV.

In this sample, this clone turned up once. The chain carries TRBV6-2 or TRBV6-3 and TRBJ2-7; TRBD1 might be the D (5 bases). The germline V gene encodes CDR1 MNHEY and CDR2 SVGEGT. Trimming pared 6 bases from V and 6 bases from J, leaving 18 bases between. This CDR3 is 14 amino acids long. This chain's CDR3 is CASSHNPTVGEQYF. The CDR3 DNA reads TGTGCCAGCAGCCACAATCCGACAGTAGGCGAGCAGTACTTC.

The chain joins TRBV6-6 to TRBJ2-7; 8 nucleotides align to TRBD1. Losses at the gene ends were 3 bases for V and 4 bases for J; bases not matched to a gene: 5. Germline V gene sequence: CDR1 MNHNY, CDR2 SVGAGI (reference sequence). CDR3 length equals 14 residues. DNA of the CDR3: TGTGCCAGCAGTTATGGACAGGGATTGTACGAGCAGTACTTC. It yields the protein CASSYGQGLYEQYF.

Only one count was recorded for this clone. V usage is TRBV13 and J usage is TRBJ1-2; 8 bases fit TRBD1. Trimming at V came to 0 bases and at J to 5 bases, leaving 2 bases not matched to a gene. The CDR3 is 14 residues long. In germline, CDR1 is PRHDT, CDR2 FYEKMQ (reference sequence). The CDR3 reads CASSLGRTGYGYTF. DNA of the CDR3: TGTGCCAGCAGCTTAGGCAGGACAGGGTATGGCTACACCTTC.

This clone has just one count. This chain links TRBV19 with TRBJ1-1, with 9 bases fitting TRBD1. V was clipped by 6 bases and J by 3 bases; unmatched bases: 5. The CDR3 covers 14 residues. Germline loops: CDR1 LNHDA, CDR2 SQIVND (reference sequence). The CDR3 spells CASRGTGSDTEAFF. CDR3 coding DNA: TGTGCCAGTAGGGGGACAGGGAGTGACACTGAAGCTTTCTTT.